A single sample is the source of the 2 T cell receptor beta chains below, sequenced in a study of CD8+CD57+ T cells in acquired aplastic anemia. CDR3 and TCR beta VDJ profiling relied on genomic DNA as the template. Using its own MiXCR run on the reads, TCRdb lists one record per CDR3 protein. The sample shows fewer than 250,000 distinct CDR3 sequences, approximately 50% of them seen only once. Patients chosen for sequencing had shown CD8+CD57+ cell expansion by flow cytometry. Sequencing was performed on sorted CD4+, CD8+, or CD8+CD57+ T cells (not recorded which) from PBMCs. The receptors shown here come from a human donor with aplastic anemia.

This clonotype was picked up many times. The junction and the germline gene differ at one end; a read error may be behind it. This sequence joins TRBV11-2 and TRBJ1-6; D gene ambiguous. CDR1 SGHAT and CDR2 FQNNGV come from the germline V gene. The CDR3 contains 12 residues. CDR3 residues: CASSLGSQPLNF. CDR3 DNA: TGTGCCAGCAGCTTAGGCTCTCAGCCGTTGAACTTT.

J is TRBJ1-1 and V is TRBV29-1; 8 bases agree with TRBD1. This CDR3 has 13 residues. Germline V gene lookup returns CDR1 SQVTM and CDR2 ANQGSEA. Losses at the gene ends were 5 bases for V and 8 bases for J; bases not matched to a gene: 10. The CDR3 region has the DNA TGCAGCGTTTCCGGACAGGGAGTCCAAGAAGCTTTCTTT. The encoded protein is CSVSGQGVQEAFF.